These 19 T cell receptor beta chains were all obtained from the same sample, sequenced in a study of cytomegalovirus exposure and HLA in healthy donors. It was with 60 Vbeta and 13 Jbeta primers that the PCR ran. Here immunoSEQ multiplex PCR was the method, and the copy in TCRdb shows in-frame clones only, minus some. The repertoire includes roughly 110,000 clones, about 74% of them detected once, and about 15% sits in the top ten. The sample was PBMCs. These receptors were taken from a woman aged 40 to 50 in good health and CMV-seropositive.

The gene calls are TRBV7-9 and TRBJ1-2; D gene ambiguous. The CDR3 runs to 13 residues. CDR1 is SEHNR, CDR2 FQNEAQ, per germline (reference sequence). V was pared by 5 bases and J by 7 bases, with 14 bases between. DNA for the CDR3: TGTGCCAGCAGCCCGGCCAGGACTATTGGCTACACCTTC. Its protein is CASSPARTIGYTF.

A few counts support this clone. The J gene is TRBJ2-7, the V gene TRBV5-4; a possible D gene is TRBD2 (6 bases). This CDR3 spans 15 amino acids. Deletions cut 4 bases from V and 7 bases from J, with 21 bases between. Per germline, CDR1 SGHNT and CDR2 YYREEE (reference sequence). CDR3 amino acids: CASSPVGTVVGEQYF. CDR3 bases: TGTGCCAGCAGCCCTGTGGGGACTGTAGTTGGAGAGCAGTACTTC.

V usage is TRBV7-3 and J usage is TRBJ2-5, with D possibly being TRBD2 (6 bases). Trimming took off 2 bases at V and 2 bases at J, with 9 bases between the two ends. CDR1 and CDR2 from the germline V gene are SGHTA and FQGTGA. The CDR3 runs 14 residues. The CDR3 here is CASSLLGGQETQYF. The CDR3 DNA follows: TGTGCCAGCAGCTTACTCGGGGGACAAGAGACCCAGTACTTC.

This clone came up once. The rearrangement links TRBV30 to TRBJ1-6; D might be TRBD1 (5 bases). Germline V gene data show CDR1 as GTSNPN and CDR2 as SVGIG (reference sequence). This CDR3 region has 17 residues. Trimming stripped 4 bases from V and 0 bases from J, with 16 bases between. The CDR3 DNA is TGTGCCTGGATTCTCGCTGGGGCCAGCTCCTATAATTCACCCCTCCACTTT. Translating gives CAWILAGASSYNSPLHF.

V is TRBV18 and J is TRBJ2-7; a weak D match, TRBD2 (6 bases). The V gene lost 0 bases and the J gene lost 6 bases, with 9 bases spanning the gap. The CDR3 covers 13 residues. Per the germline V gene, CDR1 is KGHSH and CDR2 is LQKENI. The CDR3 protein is CASSPPAGSEQYF. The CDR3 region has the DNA TGTGCCAGCTCACCACCGGCGGGGAGCGAGCAGTACTTC.

The CDR3 here is CASSPRMRGLKGETQYF. The CDR3 region has the DNA TGTGCCAGCAGTCCGCGCATGCGGGGCCTCAAGGGAGAGACCCAGTACTTC. This chain connects TRBV27 to TRBJ2-5; D might be TRBD2 (6 bases). Germline values: CDR1 MNHEY, CDR2 SMNVEV (reference sequence). There are 17 residues in the CDR3. The V gene lost 5 bases and the J gene lost 4 bases, with 23 bases spanning the gap.

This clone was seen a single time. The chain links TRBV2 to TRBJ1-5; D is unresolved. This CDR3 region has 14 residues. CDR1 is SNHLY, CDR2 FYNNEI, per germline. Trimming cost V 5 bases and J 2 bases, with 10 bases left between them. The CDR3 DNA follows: TGTGCCAGCAGTTCCGGGATTGGCAATCAGCCCCAGCATTTT. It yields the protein CASSSGIGNQPQHF.

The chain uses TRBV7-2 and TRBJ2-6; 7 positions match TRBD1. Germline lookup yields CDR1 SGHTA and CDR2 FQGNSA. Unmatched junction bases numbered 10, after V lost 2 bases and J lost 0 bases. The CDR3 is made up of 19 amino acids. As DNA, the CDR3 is TGTGCCAGCAGCTTACGAACGGGACAGCAATACTCTGGGGCCAACGTCCTGACTTTC. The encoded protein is CASSLRTGQQYSGANVLTF. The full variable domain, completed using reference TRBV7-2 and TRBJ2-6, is GAGVSQSPSNKVTEKGKDVELRCDPISGHTALYWYRQSLGQGLEFLIYFQGNSAPDKSGLPSDRFSAERTGGSVSTLTIQRTQQEDSAVYLCASSLRTGQQYSGANVLTFGAGSRLTVL.

The CDR3 here is CASSYRQGRETQYF. Written as DNA, the CDR3 is TGTGCCAGCAGTTACCGACAGGGTAGGGAGACCCAGTACTTC. The chain couples TRBV6-5 to TRBJ2-5, with 7 bases matching TRBD1. Looked up from germline, CDR1 is MNHEY and CDR2 is SVGAGI. This CDR3 has 14 residues. V shed 2 bases, J shed 5 bases, and the junction held 5 bases outside the gene matches.

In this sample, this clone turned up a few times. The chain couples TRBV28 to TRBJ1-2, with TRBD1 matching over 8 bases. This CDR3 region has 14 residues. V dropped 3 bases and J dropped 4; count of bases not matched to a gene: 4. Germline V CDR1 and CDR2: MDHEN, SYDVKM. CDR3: CASSFGQGSYGYTF. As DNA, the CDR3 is TGTGCCAGCAGTTTCGGACAGGGCTCCTATGGCTACACCTTC.

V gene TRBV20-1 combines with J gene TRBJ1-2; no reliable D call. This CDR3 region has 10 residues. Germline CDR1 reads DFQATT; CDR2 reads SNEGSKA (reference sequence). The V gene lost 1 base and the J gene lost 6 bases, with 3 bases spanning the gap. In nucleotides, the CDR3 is TGCAGTGCTAGAGGTAATGGCTACACCTTC. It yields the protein CSARGNGYTF.

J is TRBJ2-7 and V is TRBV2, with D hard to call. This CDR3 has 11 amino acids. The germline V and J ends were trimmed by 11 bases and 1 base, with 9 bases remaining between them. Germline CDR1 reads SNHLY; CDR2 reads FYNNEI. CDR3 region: CASLESYEQYF. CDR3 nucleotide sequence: TGTGCCTCCCTGGAGTCCTACGAGCAGTACTTC.

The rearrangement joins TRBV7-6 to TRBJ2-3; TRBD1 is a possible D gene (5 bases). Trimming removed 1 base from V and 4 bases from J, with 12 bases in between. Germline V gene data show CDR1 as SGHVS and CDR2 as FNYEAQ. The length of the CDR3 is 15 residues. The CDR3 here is CASSLEPGLADTQYF. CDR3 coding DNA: TGTGCCAGCAGCTTAGAACCAGGGCTTGCAGATACGCAGTATTTT.

DNA of the CDR3: TGTGCCAGCAGCCCAGGACAGGGGGTATTGGGTGAGCAGTACTTC. Translating gives CASSPGQGVLGEQYF. The chain uses TRBV5-5 and TRBJ2-7, with 10 bases that match TRBD1. Losses at the gene ends were 4 bases for V and 7 bases for J; bases not matched to a gene: 11. Germline loops: CDR1 SGHKS, CDR2 YYEKEE (reference sequence). CDR3 length equals 15 residues.

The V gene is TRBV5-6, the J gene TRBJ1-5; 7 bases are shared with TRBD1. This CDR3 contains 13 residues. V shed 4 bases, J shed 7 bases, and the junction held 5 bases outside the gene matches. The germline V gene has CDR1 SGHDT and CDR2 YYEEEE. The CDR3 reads CASSRDRAQPQHF. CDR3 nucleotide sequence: TGTGCCAGCAGCCGAGACAGGGCCCAGCCCCAGCATTTT.

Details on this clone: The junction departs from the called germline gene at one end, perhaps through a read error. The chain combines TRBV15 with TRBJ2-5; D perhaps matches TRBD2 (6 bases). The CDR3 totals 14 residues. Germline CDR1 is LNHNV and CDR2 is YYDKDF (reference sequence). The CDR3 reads CATSREVRRESQYF. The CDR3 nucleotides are TGTGCCACCAGCAGAGAGGTCCGGAGGGAGAGCCAGTACTTC.

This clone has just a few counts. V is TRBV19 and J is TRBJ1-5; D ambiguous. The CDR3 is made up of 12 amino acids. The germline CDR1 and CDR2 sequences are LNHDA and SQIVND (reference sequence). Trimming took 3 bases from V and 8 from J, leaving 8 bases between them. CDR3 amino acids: CASSIGLEPQHF. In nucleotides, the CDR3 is TGTGCCAGTAGTATTGGACTTGAGCCCCAGCATTTT.

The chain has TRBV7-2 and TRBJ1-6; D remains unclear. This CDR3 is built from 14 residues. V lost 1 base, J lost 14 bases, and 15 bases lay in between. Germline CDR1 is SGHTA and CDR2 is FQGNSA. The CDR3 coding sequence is TGTGCCAGCAGCTTAGGGCTCACGACCGGGGCCCTCCACTTT. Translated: CASSLGLTTGALHF.

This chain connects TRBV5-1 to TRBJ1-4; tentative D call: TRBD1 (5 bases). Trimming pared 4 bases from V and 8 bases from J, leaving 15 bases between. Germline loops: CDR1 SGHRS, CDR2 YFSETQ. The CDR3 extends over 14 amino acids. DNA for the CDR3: TGCGCCAGCAGCCCCCCTGGGGGGGGAGAAAAACTGTTTTTT. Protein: CASSPPGGGEKLFF.